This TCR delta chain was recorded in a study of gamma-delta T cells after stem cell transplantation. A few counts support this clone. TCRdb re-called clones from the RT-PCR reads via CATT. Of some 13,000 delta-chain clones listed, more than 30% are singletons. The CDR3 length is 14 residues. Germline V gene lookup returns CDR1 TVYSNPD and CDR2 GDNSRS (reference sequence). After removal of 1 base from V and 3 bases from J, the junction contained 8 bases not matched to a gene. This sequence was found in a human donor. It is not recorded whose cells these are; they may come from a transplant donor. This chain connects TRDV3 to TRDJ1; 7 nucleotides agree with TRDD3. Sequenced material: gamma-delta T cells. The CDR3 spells CAFKLRIRSDKLIF. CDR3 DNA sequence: TGTGCCTTTAAACTACGGATACGCTCCGATAAACTCATCTTT. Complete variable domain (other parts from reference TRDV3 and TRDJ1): CDKVTQSSPDQTVASGSEVVLLCTYDTVYSNPDLFWYRIRPDYSFQFVFYGDNSRSEGADFTQGRFSVKHILTQKAFHLVISPVRTEDSATYYCAFKLRIRSDKLIFGKGTRVTVEP.